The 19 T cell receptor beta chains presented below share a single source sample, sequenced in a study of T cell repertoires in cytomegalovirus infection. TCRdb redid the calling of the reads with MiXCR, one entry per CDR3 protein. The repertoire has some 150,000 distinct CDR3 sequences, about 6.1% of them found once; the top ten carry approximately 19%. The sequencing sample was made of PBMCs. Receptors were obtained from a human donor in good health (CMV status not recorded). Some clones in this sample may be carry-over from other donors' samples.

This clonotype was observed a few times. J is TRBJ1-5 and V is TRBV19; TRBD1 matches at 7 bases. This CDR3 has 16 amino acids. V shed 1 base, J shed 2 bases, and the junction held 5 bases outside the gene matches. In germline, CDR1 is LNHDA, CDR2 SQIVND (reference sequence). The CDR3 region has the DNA TGTGCCAGTAGTATAGTTGGGACAGCCGGCAATCAGCCCCAGCATTTT. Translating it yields CASSIVGTAGNQPQHF.

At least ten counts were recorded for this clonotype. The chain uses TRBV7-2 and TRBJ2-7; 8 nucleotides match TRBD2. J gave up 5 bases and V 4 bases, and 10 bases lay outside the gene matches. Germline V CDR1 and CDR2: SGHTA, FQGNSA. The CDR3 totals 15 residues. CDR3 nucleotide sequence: TGTGCCAGCAGCTCTGTTACGGGGGGGGTCAACGAGCAGTACTTC. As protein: CASSSVTGGVNEQYF.

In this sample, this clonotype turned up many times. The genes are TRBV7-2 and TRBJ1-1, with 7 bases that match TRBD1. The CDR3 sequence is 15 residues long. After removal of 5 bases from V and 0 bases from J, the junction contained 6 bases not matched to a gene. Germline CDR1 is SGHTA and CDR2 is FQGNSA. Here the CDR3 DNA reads TGTGCCAGCAGCCGGGCCAGGGGGATGAACACTGAAGCTTTCTTT. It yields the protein CASSRARGMNTEAFF. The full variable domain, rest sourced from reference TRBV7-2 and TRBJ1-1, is GAGVSQSPSNKVTEKGKDVELRCDPISGHTALYWYRQSLGQGLEFLIYFQGNSAPDKSGLPSDRFSAERTGGSVSTLTIQRTQQEDSAVYLCASSRARGMNTEAFFGQGTRLTVV.

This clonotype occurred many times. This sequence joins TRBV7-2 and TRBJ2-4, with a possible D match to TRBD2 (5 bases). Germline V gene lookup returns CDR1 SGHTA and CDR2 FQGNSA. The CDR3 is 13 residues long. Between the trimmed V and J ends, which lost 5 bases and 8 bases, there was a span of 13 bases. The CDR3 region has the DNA TGTGCCAGCAGCGATACAATCGGGGACATTCAGTACTTC. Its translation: CASSDTIGDIQYF.

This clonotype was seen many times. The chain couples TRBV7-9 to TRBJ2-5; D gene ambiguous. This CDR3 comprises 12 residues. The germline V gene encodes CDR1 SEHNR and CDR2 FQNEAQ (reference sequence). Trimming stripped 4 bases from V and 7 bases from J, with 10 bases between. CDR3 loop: CASSSGAGTQYF. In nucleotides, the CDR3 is TGTGCCAGCAGCTCCGGAGCCGGGACCCAGTACTTC.

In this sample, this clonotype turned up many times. The CDR3 here is CASSRSPGTQYF. DNA for the CDR3: TGTGCCAGCAGCCGCTCTCCCGGTACGCAGTATTTT. V is TRBV7-9 and J is TRBJ2-3, with D unclear. The V gene's germline CDR1 is SEHNR and CDR2 FQNEAQ (reference sequence). CDR3 size: 12 residues. V was shortened by 5 bases and J by 8 bases, with 11 bases between the two germline ends.

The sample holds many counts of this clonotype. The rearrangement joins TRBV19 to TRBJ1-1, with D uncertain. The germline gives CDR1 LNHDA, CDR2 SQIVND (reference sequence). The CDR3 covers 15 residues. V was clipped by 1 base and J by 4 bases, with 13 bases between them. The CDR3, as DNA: TGTGCCAGTAGTATAGGTAATTTTTACGGCACTGAAGCTTTCTTT. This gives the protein CASSIGNFYGTEAFF. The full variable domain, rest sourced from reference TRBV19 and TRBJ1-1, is DGGITQSPKYLFRKEGQNVTLSCEQNLNHDAMYWYRQDPGQGLRLIYYSQIVNDFQKGDIAEGYSVSREKKESFPLTVTSAQKNPTAFYLCASSIGNFYGTEAFFGQGTRLTVV.

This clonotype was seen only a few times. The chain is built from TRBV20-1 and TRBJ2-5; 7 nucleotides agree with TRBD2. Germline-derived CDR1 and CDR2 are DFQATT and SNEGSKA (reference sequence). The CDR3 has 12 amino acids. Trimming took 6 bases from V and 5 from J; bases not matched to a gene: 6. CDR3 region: CSAVAGGETQYF. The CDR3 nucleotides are TGCAGTGCGGTGGCCGGGGGGGAGACCCAGTACTTC.

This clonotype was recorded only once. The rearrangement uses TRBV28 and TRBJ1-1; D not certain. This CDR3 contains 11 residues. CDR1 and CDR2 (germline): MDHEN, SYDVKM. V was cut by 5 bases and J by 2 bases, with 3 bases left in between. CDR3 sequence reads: CASSVNTEAFF. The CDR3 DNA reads TGTGCCAGCAGTGTTAACACTGAAGCTTTCTTT.

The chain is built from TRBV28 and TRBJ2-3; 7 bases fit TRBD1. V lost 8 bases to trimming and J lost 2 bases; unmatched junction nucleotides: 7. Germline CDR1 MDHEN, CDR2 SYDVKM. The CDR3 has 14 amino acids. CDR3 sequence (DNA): TGTGCCAGCCATTACAGGGGCCTCACAGATACGCAGTATTTT. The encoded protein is CASHYRGLTDTQYF.

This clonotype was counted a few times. For the CDR3, the DNA is TGTGCCACCAGCCGAAGACAGGGGACCGGGGAGCTGTTTTTT. Its translation: CATSRRQGTGELFF. V usage is TRBV15 and J usage is TRBJ2-2; TRBD1 matches 8 bases. Germline-derived CDR1 and CDR2 are LNHNV and YYDKDF (reference sequence). The CDR3 is made up of 14 amino acids. V shed 5 bases and J 5 bases; nucleotides not matched to a gene: 4.

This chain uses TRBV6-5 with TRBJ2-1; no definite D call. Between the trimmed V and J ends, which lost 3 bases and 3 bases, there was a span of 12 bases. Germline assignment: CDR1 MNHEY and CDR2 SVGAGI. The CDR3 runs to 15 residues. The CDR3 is CASSYEGRNYNEQFF. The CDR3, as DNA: TGTGCCAGCAGTTATGAAGGACGGAACTACAATGAGCAGTTCTTC.

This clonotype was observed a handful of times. CDR3 DNA: TGTGCCAGCAGTAGGGGGGGACATCACTCCTACAATGAGCAGTTCTTC. It translates to CASSRGGHHSYNEQFF. V and J are TRBV6-6 and TRBJ2-1; possibly TRBD2 for D (7 bases). CDR3 length equals 16 residues. Germline V gene sequence: CDR1 MNHNY, CDR2 SVGAGI (reference sequence). V was trimmed by 5 bases and J by 0 bases, leaving 14 bases between them.

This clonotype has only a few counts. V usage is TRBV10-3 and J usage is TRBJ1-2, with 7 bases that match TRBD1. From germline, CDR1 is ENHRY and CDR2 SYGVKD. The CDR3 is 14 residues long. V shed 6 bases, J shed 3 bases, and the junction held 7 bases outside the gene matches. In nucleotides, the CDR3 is TGTGCCATCAGCGCTGACAGGGACCACTATGGCTACACCTTC. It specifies CAISADRDHYGYTF.

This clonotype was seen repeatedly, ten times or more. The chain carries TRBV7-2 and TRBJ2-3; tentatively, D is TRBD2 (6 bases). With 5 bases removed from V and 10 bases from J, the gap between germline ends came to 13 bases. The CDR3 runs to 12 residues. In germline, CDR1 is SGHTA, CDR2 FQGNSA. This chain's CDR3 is CASSPSSVAQYF. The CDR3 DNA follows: TGTGCCAGCAGCCCATCTAGCGTCGCGCAGTATTTT.

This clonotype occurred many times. The CDR3 is CAISPLGLAGNGQETQYF. CDR3 nucleotide sequence: TGTGCCATCAGCCCCTTGGGACTAGCGGGGAACGGGCAAGAGACCCAGTACTTC. The chain couples TRBV10-3 to TRBJ2-5; 13 positions match TRBD2. Germline trimming cut 6 bases from V and 2 bases from J; bases unmatched to any gene: 12. The V gene's germline CDR1 is ENHRY and CDR2 SYGVKD. The CDR3 consists of 18 residues.

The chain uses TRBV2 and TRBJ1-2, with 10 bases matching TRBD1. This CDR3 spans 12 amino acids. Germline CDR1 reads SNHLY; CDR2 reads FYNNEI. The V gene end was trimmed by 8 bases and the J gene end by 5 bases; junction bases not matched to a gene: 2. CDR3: CASWGQGYGYTF. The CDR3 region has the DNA TGTGCCAGCTGGGGACAGGGGTATGGCTACACCTTC.

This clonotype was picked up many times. The CDR3 DNA follows: TGTGCCAGCAGCTGGGGGGGGACAGCCGAGCAGTTCTTC. Translating gives CASSWGGTAEQFF. The rearrangement joins TRBV5-4 to TRBJ2-1; tentatively, D is TRBD1 or TRBD2 (7 bases each). The germline CDR1 and CDR2 sequences are SGHNT and YYREEE (reference sequence). This CDR3 is built from 13 residues. V was trimmed by 3 bases and J by 10 bases, leaving 14 bases between them.

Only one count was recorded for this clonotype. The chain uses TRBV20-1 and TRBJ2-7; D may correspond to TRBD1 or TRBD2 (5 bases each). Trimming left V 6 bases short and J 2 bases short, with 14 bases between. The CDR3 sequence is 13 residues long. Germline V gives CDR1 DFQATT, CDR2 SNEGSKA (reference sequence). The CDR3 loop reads CSASGPGPYEQYF. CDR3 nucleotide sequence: TGCAGTGCCTCGGGGCCTGGTCCCTACGAGCAGTACTTC.